In this sample, the clone carrying this TCR beta chain turned up many times. Antigen: not known. At the time of active disease, bone marrow was collected from every patient. The data originate from a study of read filtering for tumor transcriptome and immune sequencing. Study overall: Transcriptome libraries were built from DNase-treated RNA.

The library was built from about 370 ng RNA with molecular barcoded adaptors for alpha/delta and beta/gamma chains. TCRdb reprocessed the reads via MiXCR and lists one record per CDR3 protein. The data show about 86,000 distinct CDR3 sequences, with about 12% seen just once and around 14% held by the top ten. Germline trimming cut 1 base from V and 7 bases from J; bases unmatched to any gene: 7. The CDR3 has 15 residues. Germline loops: CDR1 SGHDN, CDR2 FVKESK. Study-level results: RNA-seq captured clonotypes less deeply and reliably than IR-seq.

The clonotype was recovered from a donor aged 40 or over with multiple myeloma. The sequencing input was a population of CD138-negative cells sorted from bone marrow. V usage is TRBV14 and J usage is TRBJ2-1, with 7 bases identical to TRBD2. CDR3 region: CASSQVHWRGNEQFF. Here the CDR3 DNA reads TGTGCCAGCAGCCAAGTGCATTGGCGGGGGAATGAGCAGTTCTTC.